Following are 8 T cell receptor beta chains from one sample sequenced in a study of T cells in Graves' hyperthyroidism and ophthalmopathy. RNA transcripts provided the source from which TCR beta CDR3 regions were amplified. The HTBI primer set was used in a first-round RT-PCR of the TCR CDR3. TCRdb called the multiplex PCR reads again in MiXCR, with one record for every CDR3 protein. The sample shows around 500,000 distinct CDR3 sequences, 15% to 20% of them seen only once. Sequencing was performed on blood. Every receptor here comes from a woman aged 25 to 45 with Graves' ophthalmopathy.

The chain couples TRBV7-3 to TRBJ2-3, with 7 bases fitting TRBD2. V was pared by 5 bases and J by 1 base, with 6 bases of the junction left unmatched. The CDR3 runs 15 residues. The germline V gene has CDR1 SGHTA and CDR2 FQGTGA. CDR3: CASSPDSGCTDTQYF. The CDR3 coding sequence is TGTGCCAGCAGCCCTGATAGCGGGTGCACAGATACGCAGTATTTT.

This clonotype was counted at least ten times. The chain carries TRBV15 and TRBJ1-1; D is unclear. V was pared by 0 bases and J by 1 base, with 12 bases between. This CDR3 is 16 amino acids long. Germline V CDR1 and CDR2: LNHNV, YYDKDF (reference sequence). The CDR3, as DNA: TGTGCCACCAGCAGAGATGGTGGGTCCAGGAACACTGAAGCTTTCTTT. Residues: CATSRDGGSRNTEAFF.

This clonotype has more than one count but fewer than ten. The chain recombines TRBV2 with TRBJ2-1; 9 bases match TRBD2. Trimming cost V 2 bases and J 0 bases; bases outside gene matches: 14. CDR1 is SNHLY and CDR2 is FYNNEI in the germline V gene. CDR3 length: 20 residues. The CDR3 bases are TGTGCCAGCAGTGAATTTGTTGTTAGCGGGAGCGGAAGCTCCTACAATGAGCAGTTCTTC. Its protein product is CASSEFVVSGSGSSYNEQFF.

About this clonotype: This may arise from a read error, as a much more abundant clone is one base away. The CDR3 does not end in the conserved phenylalanine or tryptophan, so this is likely a read error. The CDR3 region has the DNA TGCAGTGCTTCCCCCCTAGCGGGAGGGTACAATGAGCAGTTCTCC. Its translation: CSASPLAGGYNEQFS. The chain employs TRBV20-1 and TRBJ2-1, with 12 bases matching TRBD2. CDR3 size: 15 residues. V was clipped by 5 bases and J by 4 bases; unmatched bases: 6. Germline CDR1 is DFQATT and CDR2 is SNEGSKA (reference sequence).

The sample holds a few counts of this clonotype. This rearrangement joins TRBV6-2 or TRBV6-3 to TRBJ1-5, with TRBD1 as a possible D gene (5 bases). V was shortened by 4 bases and J by 7 bases, with 14 bases between the two germline ends. There are 14 residues in the CDR3. Germline V gene lookup returns CDR1 MNHEY and CDR2 SVGEGT. CDR3 coding DNA: TGTGCCAGCAGTTCCCCCGAAGGGGACCAGCCCCAGCATTTT. Its translation: CASSSPEGDQPQHF.

This clonotype has a count of ten or more. The gene calls are TRBV20-1 and TRBJ2-7; D perhaps matches TRBD1 (6 bases). Trimming took 1 base from V and 4 from J, leaving 11 bases between them. CDR1 is DFQATT and CDR2 is SNEGSKA in the germline V gene (reference sequence). The CDR3 contains 13 residues. The CDR3 region has the DNA TGCAGTGCTAGAGGGGGACAAAGGTACGAGCAGTACTTC. It yields the protein CSARGGQRYEQYF.

This clonotype was seen many times. The rearrangement links TRBV28 to TRBJ1-4; D not resolved. V lost 5 bases, J lost 5 bases, and 9 bases lay in between. The germline CDR1 and CDR2 sequences are MDHEN and SYDVKM. The CDR3 is 13 residues long. CDR3 loop: CASSGRGNEKLFF. DNA of the CDR3: TGTGCCAGCAGTGGGAGAGGAAATGAAAAACTGTTTTTT.

At least ten counts were recorded for this clonotype. The chain has TRBV20-1 and TRBJ1-5; 7 nucleotides align to TRBD1. The CDR3 extends over 16 amino acids. The germline V gene encodes CDR1 DFQATT and CDR2 SNEGSKA (reference sequence). With 0 bases clipped from V and 6 bases from J, the junction kept 11 bases outside the gene matches. The CDR3 region is CSARDSPGTVLQPQHF. In DNA form, the CDR3 reads TGCAGTGCTAGAGATTCTCCTGGGACAGTCCTTCAGCCCCAGCATTTT.